The clone carrying this T cell receptor beta chain was found a few times. TCRdb re-derived calls from the RACE reads in MiXCR, one entry per CDR3 protein. Found here are about 200,000 distinct CDR3 sequences, around 25% of them singletons; the top ten hold approximately 2.3%. This sample is part of a study of human T cells and chemical hapten exposure. The time point was: patch test 3, about 24 weeks after DPC sensitization. Documented treatment: therapeutic diphenylcyclopropenone sensitization with weekly scalp DPC. Non-pregnant alopecia patients aged 18 to 70, suitable for DPC therapy. The CDR3 loop spans 15 amino acids. The germline V gene encodes CDR1 DFQATT and CDR2 SNEGSKA (reference sequence). Germline trimming cut 3 bases from V and 6 bases from J; bases unmatched to any gene: 10.

This sample comprised whole blood, obtained in connection with sensitization to the hapten diphenylcyclopropenone (DPC). The receptor's source is a woman in her thirties or forties with alopecia areata. Some clones in this sample may be carry-over from other donors' samples. The chain carries TRBV20-1 and TRBJ2-2; 7 bases are shared with TRBD2. The CDR3 spells CSASSAGVSAGELFF. The CDR3 DNA reads TGCAGTGCTAGTTCGGCGGGAGTGTCGGCCGGGGAGCTGTTTTTT.